The rows below give T cell receptor beta chains drawn from one sample of a study of blood T cell repertoires in COVID-19. Only in-frame clones appear in the TCRdb table, and some are missing; sequencing was by immunoSEQ multiplex PCR. The table records about 80,000 clones, 84% of them present only once. The sequenced sample was peripheral blood. The receptor set was obtained from a human donor in a cohort sampled during active COVID-19. Both conserved end residues are part of each CDR3. Clone size is shown for a subset of rows, as once, few, many or a class of expanded clone.

j_gene	abundance	v_gene	CDR3aa
TRBJ1-2	NA	TRBV2	CASRGTGASDGYTF
TRBJ2-7	NA	TRBV9	CASSVGETGAPYEQYF
TRBJ2-1	NA	TRBV2	CASSRQGAKNNEQFF
TRBJ2-7	NA	TRBV19	CASSMWGQGYEQYF
TRBJ2-1	NA	TRBV19	CASSVGQTYNEQFF
TRBJ1-1	NA	TRBV20-1	CSARVSEAFF
TRBJ2-1	NA	TRBV5-1	CASSLDSYNEQFF
TRBJ2-1	NA	TRBV5-1	CASSDELAGTYNEQFF
TRBJ2-3	few	TRBV11-2	CASSFSAGVTDTQYF
TRBJ2-7	NA	TRBV7-2	CASSSAGPFYEQYF
TRBJ1-5	NA	TRBV19	CASSPQGFGQPQHF
TRBJ1-2	NA	TRBV6-4	CASSSGTGGYTF
TRBJ1-1	NA	TRBV11-3	CASSPRQGMNTEAFF
TRBJ1-1	NA	TRBV9	CASSFRSAGPAFF